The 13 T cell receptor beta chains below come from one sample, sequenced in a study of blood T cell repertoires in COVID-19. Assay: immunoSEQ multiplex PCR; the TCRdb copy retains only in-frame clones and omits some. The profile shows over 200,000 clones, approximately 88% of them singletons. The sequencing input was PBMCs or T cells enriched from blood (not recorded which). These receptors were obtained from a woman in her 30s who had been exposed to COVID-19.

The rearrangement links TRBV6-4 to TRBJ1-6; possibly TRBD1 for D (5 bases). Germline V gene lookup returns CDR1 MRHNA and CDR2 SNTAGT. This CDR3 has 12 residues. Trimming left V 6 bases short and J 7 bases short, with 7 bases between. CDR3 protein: CASRGANSPLHF. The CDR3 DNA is TGTGCCAGCAGAGGGGCCAATTCACCCCTCCACTTT.

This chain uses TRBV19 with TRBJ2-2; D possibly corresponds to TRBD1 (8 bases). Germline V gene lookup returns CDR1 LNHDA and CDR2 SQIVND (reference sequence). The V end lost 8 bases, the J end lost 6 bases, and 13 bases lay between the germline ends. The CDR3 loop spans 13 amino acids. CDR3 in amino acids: CASDRGGAGELFF. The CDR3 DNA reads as TGTGCCAGTGACAGGGGAGGGGCCGGGGAGCTGTTTTTT.

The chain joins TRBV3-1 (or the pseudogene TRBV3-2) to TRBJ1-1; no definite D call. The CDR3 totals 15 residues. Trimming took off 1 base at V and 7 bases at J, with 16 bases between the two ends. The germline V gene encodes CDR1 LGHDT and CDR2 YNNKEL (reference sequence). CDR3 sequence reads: CASSQGGRQKFEAFF. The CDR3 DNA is TGTGCCAGCAGCCAAGGCGGCCGGCAGAAGTTTGAAGCTTTCTTT.

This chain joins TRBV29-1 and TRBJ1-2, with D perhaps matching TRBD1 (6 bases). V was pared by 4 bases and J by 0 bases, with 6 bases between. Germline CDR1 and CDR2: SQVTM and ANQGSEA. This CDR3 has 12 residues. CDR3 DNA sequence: TGCAGCGTTGGGACAGCTAACTATGGCTACACCTTC. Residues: CSVGTANYGYTF.

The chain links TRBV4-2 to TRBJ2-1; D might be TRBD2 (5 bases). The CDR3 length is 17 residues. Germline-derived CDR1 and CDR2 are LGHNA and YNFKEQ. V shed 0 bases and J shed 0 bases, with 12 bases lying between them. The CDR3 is CASSQDVGRTSYNEQFF. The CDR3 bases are TGTGCCAGCAGCCAAGATGTAGGGAGAACCTCCTACAATGAGCAGTTCTTC.

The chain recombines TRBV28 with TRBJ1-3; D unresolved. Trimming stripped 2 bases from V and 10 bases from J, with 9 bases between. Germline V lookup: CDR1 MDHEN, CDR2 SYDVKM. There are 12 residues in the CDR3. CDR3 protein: CASSLREATIYF. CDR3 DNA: TGTGCCAGCAGTTTAAGGGAGGCGACCATATATTTT.

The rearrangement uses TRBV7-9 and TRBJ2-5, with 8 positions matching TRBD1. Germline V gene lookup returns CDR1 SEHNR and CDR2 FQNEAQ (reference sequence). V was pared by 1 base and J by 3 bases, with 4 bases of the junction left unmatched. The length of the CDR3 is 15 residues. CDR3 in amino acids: CASSLVLGQEETQYF. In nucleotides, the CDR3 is TGTGCCAGCAGCTTAGTCCTGGGACAGGAAGAGACCCAGTACTTC.

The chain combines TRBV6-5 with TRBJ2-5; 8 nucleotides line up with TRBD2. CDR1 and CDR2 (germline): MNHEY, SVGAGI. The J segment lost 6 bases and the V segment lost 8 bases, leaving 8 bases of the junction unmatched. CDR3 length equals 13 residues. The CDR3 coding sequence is TGTGCCAGCGGCCGACTAGCGAAACAGACCCAGTACTTC. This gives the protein CASGRLAKQTQYF.

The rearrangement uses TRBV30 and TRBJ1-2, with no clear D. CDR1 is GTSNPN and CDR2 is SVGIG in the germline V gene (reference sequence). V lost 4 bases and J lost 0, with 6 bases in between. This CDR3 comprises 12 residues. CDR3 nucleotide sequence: TGTGCCTGGAAACGGGCTAACTATGGCTACACCTTC. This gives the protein CAWKRANYGYTF. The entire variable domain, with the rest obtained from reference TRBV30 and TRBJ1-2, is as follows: SQTIHQWPATLVQPVGSPLSLECTVEGTSNPNLYWYRQAAGRGLQLLFYSVGIGQISSEVPQNLSASRPQDRQFILSSKKLLLSDSGFYLCAWKRANYGYTFGSGTRLTVV.

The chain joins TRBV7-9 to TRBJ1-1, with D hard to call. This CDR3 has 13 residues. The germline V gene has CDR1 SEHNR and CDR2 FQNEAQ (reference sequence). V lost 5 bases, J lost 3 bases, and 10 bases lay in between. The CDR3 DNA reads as TGTGCCAGCAGCCCCTCAGATCACACTGAAGCTTTCTTT. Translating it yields CASSPSDHTEAFF. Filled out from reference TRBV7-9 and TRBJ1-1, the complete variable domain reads DTGVSQNPRHKITKRGQNVTFRCDPISEHNRLYWYRQTLGQGPEFLTYFQNEAQLEKSRLLSDRFSAERPKGSFSTLEIQRTEQGDSAMYLCASSPSDHTEAFFGQGTRLTVV.

CDR3 in DNA: TGTGCCAGCAGCTTAGCGCTGACCGGGTCGGCCGGGGAGCTGTTTTTT. Encoded protein: CASSLALTGSAGELFF. The V and J genes are TRBV7-8 and TRBJ2-2, with D unclear. From germline, CDR1 is SGHVS and CDR2 FQNEAQ. This CDR3 comprises 16 residues. The V and J ends lost 0 bases and 6 bases respectively, with 14 bases between them.

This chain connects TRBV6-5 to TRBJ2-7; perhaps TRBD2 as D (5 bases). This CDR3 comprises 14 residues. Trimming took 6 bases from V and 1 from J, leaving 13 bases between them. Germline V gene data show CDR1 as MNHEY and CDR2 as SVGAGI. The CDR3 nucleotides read TGTGCCAGCAGAGCTCCGGGGATGTCCTACGAGCAGTACTTC. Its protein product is CASRAPGMSYEQYF.

The CDR3 loop reads CASSPGTGDRRSNQPQHF. CDR3 in DNA: TGCGCCAGCAGCCCTGGGACAGGGGATCGAAGGAGCAATCAGCCCCAGCATTTT. The chain has TRBV5-1 and TRBJ1-5, with TRBD1 identical over 10 bases. V lost 4 bases and J lost 1; bases outside the gene matches: 11. The CDR3 has 18 amino acids. Germline V gene data show CDR1 as SGHRS and CDR2 as YFSETQ.